The 12 T cell receptor beta chains presented below share a single source sample, sequenced in a study of T cells in Graves' hyperthyroidism and ophthalmopathy (dated by TCRdb to between 2017 and 2020). The library was prepared using multiplex PCR. These reads were obtained on an Illumina HiSeq 2000. The TCR beta CDR3 regions were amplified from the RNA transcripts. A first-round RT-PCR of the TCR CDR3 used the HTBI primer set with the Qiagen OneStep RT-PCR kit. TCRdb trimmed public reads at Q25 via fastp, called clones via MiXCR and kept in-frame beta chains. CDR3 protein duplicates are merged, each entry listing the most common genes and DNA. The sample table shows under 300,000 distinct CDR3 sequences, and about 14% are seen once. The top ten hold almost 8% of the sample. Sequences were obtained from blood. The source of these receptors is a woman between 25 and 40 years old with Graves' hyperthyroidism that later progressed to Graves' ophthalmopathy.

This clonotype was recorded at least ten times. The chain couples TRBV5-1 to TRBJ2-3, with TRBD2 matching 7 bases. Germline CDR1 reads SGHRS; CDR2 reads YFSETQ. V trimming: 0 bases; J trimming: 2 bases; junction bases outside the gene matches: 6. The CDR3 sequence is 16 residues long. The CDR3 DNA reads TGCGCCAGCAGCTTGGATGGCGGGAGCCACACAGATACGCAGTATTTT. Translated, it gives CASSLDGGSHTDTQYF.

In this sample, this clonotype turned up many times. This chain joins TRBV6-2 or TRBV6-3 and TRBJ2-1; D is tentatively TRBD1 or TRBD2 (7 bases each). Germline lookup yields CDR1 MNHEY and CDR2 SVGEGT. The CDR3 covers 16 residues. The V end lost 6 bases, the J end lost 7 bases, and 22 bases lay between the germline ends. CDR3 amino acids: CASSRAGGGERNEQFF. The DNA for the CDR3 is TGTGCCAGCAGCCGAGCAGGGGGGGGCGAAAGAAATGAGCAGTTCTTC.

This clonotype was counted between two and nine times. V usage is TRBV4-1 and J usage is TRBJ2-7; 12 positions match TRBD2. J was trimmed by 3 bases and V by 5 bases; bases with no gene match: 5. Germline CDR1 reads MGHRA; CDR2 reads YSYEKL. This CDR3 spans 15 amino acids. CDR3 residues: CASSSVTSGSYEQYF. CDR3 nucleotides: TGCGCCAGCAGCTCAGTGACTAGCGGGAGCTACGAGCAGTACTTC.

This clonotype has more than one count but fewer than ten. V is TRBV28 and J is TRBJ2-1; D may match TRBD1 or TRBD2 (5 bases each). The CDR3 length is 17 residues. Trimming took off 4 bases at V and 3 bases at J, with 19 bases between the two ends. Germline V lookup: CDR1 MDHEN, CDR2 SYDVKM. For the CDR3, the DNA is TGTGCCAGCAGTTGGAGGTCAGGGAGCCAAATCTACAATGAGCAGTTCTTC. It translates to CASSWRSGSQIYNEQFF. The full variable domain, its missing parts supplied by reference TRBV28 and TRBJ2-1, is DVKVTQSSRYLVKRTGEKVFLECVQDMDHENMFWYRQDPGLGLRLIYFSYDVKMKEKGDIPEGYSVSREKKERFSLILESASTNQTSMYLCASSWRSGSQIYNEQFFGPGTRLTVL.

This clonotype showed up many times. CDR3 amino acids: CASSLVAQPQHF. CDR3 nucleotide sequence: TGTGCCAGCAGCTTAGTAGCTCAGCCCCAGCATTTT. This sequence joins TRBV7-2 and TRBJ1-5; D call uncertain. Trimming took 1 base from V and 6 from J, leaving 4 bases between them. Per germline, CDR1 SGHTA and CDR2 FQGNSA. This CDR3 comprises 12 residues.

This clonotype was seen at least ten times. This chain links TRBV28 with TRBJ1-1; D uncertain. Germline V lookup: CDR1 MDHEN, CDR2 SYDVKM. This CDR3 has 14 residues. V lost 9 bases, J lost 4 bases, and 18 bases lay in between. CDR3 residues: CASITGQPGTEAFF. The CDR3 coding sequence is TGTGCCAGTATAACCGGGCAACCGGGCACTGAAGCTTTCTTT.

This clonotype was counted many times. This chain links TRBV28 with TRBJ2-7, with D unresolved. The CDR3 has 12 residues. V was clipped by 2 bases and J by 3 bases, with 5 bases between them. CDR1 and CDR2 from the germline V gene are MDHEN and SYDVKM. As DNA, the CDR3 is TGTGCCAGCAGTTTAAATCTCTACGAGCAGTACTTC. Encoded protein: CASSLNLYEQYF.

This clonotype was seen repeatedly, ten times or more. CDR3 nucleotides: TGTGCCAGCAGCTTAGATCAGGGGGCCTTCCACGAGCAGTACTTC. It codes for CASSLDQGAFHEQYF. The rearrangement links TRBV11-2 to TRBJ2-7, with 8 nucleotides matching TRBD1. Trimming removed 0 bases from V and 5 bases from J; junction bases left unmatched: 6. In germline, CDR1 is SGHAT, CDR2 FQNNGV. The CDR3 sequence is 15 residues long.

This CDR3 is CASTSIWAGENTGELFF. The CDR3, as DNA: TGTGCCAGCACCTCAATCTGGGCAGGGGAGAACACCGGGGAGCTGTTTTTT. This chain connects TRBV4-2 to TRBJ2-2; TRBD1 is a possible D gene (6 bases). Germline V gene sequence: CDR1 LGHNA, CDR2 YNFKEQ. This CDR3 spans 17 amino acids. V was clipped by 7 bases and J by 1 base, with 19 bases between them.

This clonotype was seen many times. The chain uses TRBV18 and TRBJ1-2; D is ambiguous. This CDR3 region has 14 residues. Germline assignment: CDR1 KGHSH and CDR2 LQKENI. V was pared by 2 bases and J by 4 bases, with 11 bases between. DNA for the CDR3: TGTGCCAGCTCACCAGACTCCCCGGTCTATGGCTACACCTTC. It yields the protein CASSPDSPVYGYTF.

This clonotype was seen ten or more times. V is TRBV28 and J is TRBJ2-7; the match to TRBD1 covers 9 bases. The CDR3 covers 14 residues. From germline, CDR1 is MDHEN and CDR2 SYDVKM. V was clipped by 5 bases and J by 3 bases; unmatched bases: 5. The CDR3 reads CASSLPTGGYEQYF. The DNA for the CDR3 is TGTGCCAGCAGTCTGCCGACAGGGGGCTACGAGCAGTACTTC.

This clonotype showed up many times. The V call is TRBV2, the J call TRBJ2-1; 12 nucleotides match TRBD2. Germline-derived CDR1 and CDR2 are SNHLY and FYNNEI. The CDR3 length is 15 residues. Germline trimming cut 5 bases from V and 7 bases from J; bases unmatched to any gene: 6. The DNA for the CDR3 is TGTGCCAGCAGTTCCAGACTAGCGGGAGCGAATGAGCAGTTCTTC. The encoded protein is CASSSRLAGANEQFF.